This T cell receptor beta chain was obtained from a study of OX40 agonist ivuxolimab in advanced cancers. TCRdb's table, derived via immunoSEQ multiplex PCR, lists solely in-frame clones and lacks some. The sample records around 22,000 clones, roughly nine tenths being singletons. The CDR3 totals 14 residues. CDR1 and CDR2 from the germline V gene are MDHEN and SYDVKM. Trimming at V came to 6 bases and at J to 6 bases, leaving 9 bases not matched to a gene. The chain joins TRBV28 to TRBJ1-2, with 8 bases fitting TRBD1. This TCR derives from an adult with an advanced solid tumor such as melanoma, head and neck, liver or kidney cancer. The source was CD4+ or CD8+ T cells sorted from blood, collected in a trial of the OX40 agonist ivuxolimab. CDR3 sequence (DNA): TGTGCCAGCAGCAAACGCCCGGGACAGGATGGCTACACCTTC. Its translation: CASSKRPGQDGYTF.